The 19 T cell receptor beta chains reported below all come from one sample, sequenced in a study of T cells in Graves' hyperthyroidism and ophthalmopathy. Using RNA transcripts as the source, TCR beta CDR3 regions were amplified. The study used the HTBI primer set for a first-round RT-PCR of the TCR CDR3. TCRdb called the multiplex PCR reads again in MiXCR, with one record for every CDR3 protein. The table includes 480,000 or so distinct CDR3 sequences, about 45% detected once. Sequencing was done on a sample of peripheral blood or thyroid tissue (not recorded which). The receptors come from an adult woman with Graves' disease, either hyperthyroidism or ophthalmopathy (not recorded which).

This clonotype has a count of ten or more. V is TRBV6-1 and J is TRBJ2-5, with D possibly TRBD1 on 6 matching bases. V was cut by 9 bases and J by 1 base, with 12 bases left in between. Germline CDR1 is MNHNS and CDR2 is SASEGT. The CDR3 is made up of 13 amino acids. In DNA, the CDR3 is TGTGCCAGTACAGGACAGCCCCAAGAGACCCAGTACTTC. This encodes CASTGQPQETQYF.

J is TRBJ1-3 and V is TRBV28; a possible D gene is TRBD1 (5 bases). This CDR3 has 13 amino acids. Germline values: CDR1 MDHEN, CDR2 SYDVKM. Trimming removed 7 bases at V and 2 bases at J, with 9 bases between. The CDR3 sequence is CASISRAGNTIYF. The CDR3, as DNA: TGTGCCAGCATAAGCAGGGCTGGAAACACCATATATTTT.

This rearrangement joins TRBV7-8 to TRBJ1-5; D call uncertain. CDR1 and CDR2 (germline): SGHVS, FQNEAQ. V was trimmed by 11 bases and J by 0 bases, leaving 14 bases between them. The CDR3 runs 14 residues. As DNA, the CDR3 is TGTGCCTGGAGCGGCAAGAATAGCAATCAGCCCCAGCATTTT. The encoded protein is CAWSGKNSNQPQHF.

Regarding this clonotype: This clone may be a read error of a much larger clone one base away. The V call is TRBV15, the J call TRBJ1-5; D uncertain. CDR3 length: 13 residues. Germline CDR1 reads LNHNV; CDR2 reads YYDKDF (reference sequence). CDR3 sequence reads: CATSRDQFQSQHF. The CDR3 DNA sequence: TGTGCCACCAGCAGAGATCAGTTTCAGTCCCAGCATTTT. Variable domain in full (rest from reference TRBV15 and TRBJ1-5): DAMVIQNPRYQVTQFGKPVTLSCSQTLNHNVMYWYQQKSSQAPKLLFHYYDKDFNNEADTPDNFQSRRPNTSFCFLDIRSPGLGDTAMYLCATSRDQFQSQHFGDGTRLSIL.

For this clonotype: The DNA is left out, because the CDR3 cannot be placed on it with certainty; the CDR3 is given as TCRdb lists it. J is TRBJ1-1 and V is TRBV2; the table gives TRBD1 as D, unverified against the DNA. The CDR3 is 13 amino acids long, termini counted. Germline CDR1 reads SNHLY; CDR2 reads FYNNEI. CDR3 amino acids: CACSVEGAGEAFF.

There are a few counts of this clonotype. This CDR3 reads CASSLEDSVNSPLHF. The CDR3 coding sequence is TGTGCCAGCAGCTTGGAGGACAGCGTTAATTCACCCCTCCACTTT. The chain combines TRBV7-2 with TRBJ1-6; TRBD1 is a possible D gene (6 bases). The CDR3 runs to 15 residues. The germline V and J ends were trimmed by 3 bases and 6 bases, with 12 bases remaining between them. CDR1 and CDR2 from the germline V gene are SGHTA and FQGNSA.

This clonotype occurred a few times. The V call is TRBV7-9, the J call TRBJ2-6, with unresolved D. The CDR3 spans 14 residues. Trimming stripped 11 bases from V and 4 bases from J, with 15 bases between. Germline values: CDR1 SEHNR, CDR2 FQNEAQ (reference sequence). The CDR3 DNA reads as TGTGCCTCCCGATACGGGTCCGGGGCCAACGTCCTGACTTTC. This codes for CASRYGSGANVLTF.

Written as DNA, the CDR3 is TGTGCCACCAGTGACAGTAGCGGAGTCACAGATACGCAGTATTTT. This translates into CATSDSSGVTDTQYF. V usage is TRBV24-1 and J usage is TRBJ2-3, with a tentative D call TRBD2 (6 bases). V lost 4 bases to trimming and J lost 2 bases, with 12 bases between them. Germline-derived CDR1 and CDR2 are KGHDR and SFDVKD. The CDR3 length is 15 residues.

This clonotype was counted at least ten times. V usage is TRBV7-9 and J usage is TRBJ1-5, with D tentatively TRBD1 (5 bases). The CDR3 is 13 amino acids. Trimming removed 5 bases from V and 4 bases from J, with 9 bases in between. Germline lookup yields CDR1 SEHNR and CDR2 FQNEAQ (reference sequence). The CDR3 sequence is CASSRDWNQPQHF. CDR3 sequence (DNA): TGTGCCAGCAGCCGGGACTGGAATCAGCCCCAGCATTTT. The full variable domain, completed using reference TRBV7-9 and TRBJ1-5, is DTGVSQNPRHKITKRGQNVTFRCDPISEHNRLYWYRQTLGQGPEFLTYFQNEAQLEKSRLLSDRFSAERPKGSFSTLEIQRTEQGDSAMYLCASSRDWNQPQHFGDGTRLSIL.

This chain connects TRBV5-1 to TRBJ2-7; 7 nucleotides match TRBD1. The V gene end was trimmed by 2 bases and the J gene end by 3 bases; junction bases not matched to a gene: 5. The germline V gene has CDR1 SGHRS and CDR2 YFSETQ. This CDR3 spans 14 amino acids. This chain's CDR3 is CASSFRDSFYEQYF. The CDR3 bases are TGCGCCAGCAGCTTTCGGGACAGCTTCTACGAGCAGTACTTC.

This clonotype has a count of ten or more. The V and J genes are TRBV4-3 and TRBJ1-2, with no clear D. This CDR3 spans 13 amino acids. Trimming pared 3 bases from V and 2 bases from J, leaving 7 bases between. CDR1 is LGHNA, CDR2 YSLEER, per germline. CDR3 sequence (DNA): TGCGCCAGCAGCCATTCACAGAACTATGGCTACACCTTC. Its translation: CASSHSQNYGYTF.

In its sample, this clonotype was seen a few times. V gene TRBV18 combines with J gene TRBJ2-5, with TRBD1 as a possible D gene (5 bases). V lost 0 bases and J lost 3, with 8 bases in between. From germline, CDR1 is KGHSH and CDR2 LQKENI. The CDR3 has 14 amino acids. CDR3 coding DNA: TGTGCCAGCTCACCACCGACAGCAAAAGAGACCCAGTACTTC. This encodes CASSPPTAKETQYF.

The chain carries TRBV6-1 and TRBJ1-5; D uncertain. The CDR3 has 13 residues. The V end lost 6 bases, the J end lost 4 bases, and 10 bases lay between the germline ends. In germline, CDR1 is MNHNS, CDR2 SASEGT. The CDR3 DNA follows: TGTGCCAGCAGCGGGCCGGGTAATCAGCCCCAGCATTTT. As protein: CASSGPGNQPQHF.

The chain uses TRBV19 and TRBJ1-1; D remains ambiguous. Trimming removed 6 bases at V and 1 base at J, with 12 bases between. Germline loops: CDR1 LNHDA, CDR2 SQIVND (reference sequence). The CDR3 runs 14 residues. In DNA form, the CDR3 reads TGTGCCAGTAGAATACATGACACGAACACTGAAGCTTTCTTT. Amino acids: CASRIHDTNTEAFF.

The V and J genes are TRBV29-1 and TRBJ1-2; possible D gene TRBD1, 5 bases. Germline V lookup: CDR1 SQVTM, CDR2 ANQGSEA. CDR3 size: 14 residues. Here the CDR3 reads CTSSPLGGNSGYTF. As DNA, the CDR3 is TGCACGTCATCGCCCCTGGGGGGGAACAGCGGCTACACCTTC.

The V gene is TRBV15, the J gene TRBJ1-5; D may be TRBD1 (5 bases). The CDR3 spans 16 residues. CDR1 and CDR2 from the germline V gene are LNHNV and YYDKDF (reference sequence). V was cut by 0 bases and J by 7 bases, with 16 bases left in between. The CDR3 region is CATSRDLGGEVQPQHF. The DNA of the CDR3 is TGTGCCACCAGCAGAGATCTTGGAGGGGAGGTCCAGCCCCAGCATTTT.

The rearrangement joins TRBV7-2 to TRBJ1-6, with 8 bases matching TRBD1. The CDR3 totals 12 residues. J gave up 10 bases and V 7 bases, and 3 bases lay outside the gene matches. Germline V gene sequence: CDR1 SGHTA, CDR2 FQGNSA. The CDR3 nucleotides read TGTGCCAGCACCCAGGGGGCGTCACCCCTCCACTTT. Translating gives CASTQGASPLHF.

Notes on this clonotype: The CDR3 does not end in the conserved phenylalanine or tryptophan, so this is likely a read error. The DNA is left out, because the CDR3 cannot be placed on it with certainty; the CDR3 is given as TCRdb lists it. This CDR3 reads CASSQDGTS. This chain uses TRBV4-1 with TRBJ1-2. The V gene's germline CDR1 is MGHRA and CDR2 YSYEKL. Both ends counted, the CDR3 spans 9 residues.

This clonotype was seen ten or more times. V gene TRBV5-1 combines with J gene TRBJ1-1, with D possibly matching TRBD1 (5 bases). The V and J ends lost 5 bases and 3 bases respectively, with 11 bases between them. The CDR3 is 13 residues long. Germline V gene lookup returns CDR1 SGHRS and CDR2 YFSETQ. In DNA form, the CDR3 reads TGCGCCAGCAGGGGGCGGTTGGACACTGAAGCTTTCTTT. This gives the protein CASRGRLDTEAFF. The variable domain in full, with the rest retrieved from reference TRBV5-1 and TRBJ1-1, is KAGVTQTPRYLIKTRGQQVTLSCSPISGHRSVSWYQQTPGQGLQFLFEYFSETQRNKGNFPGRFSGRQFSNSRSEMNVSTLELGDSALYLCASRGRLDTEAFFGQGTRLTVV.